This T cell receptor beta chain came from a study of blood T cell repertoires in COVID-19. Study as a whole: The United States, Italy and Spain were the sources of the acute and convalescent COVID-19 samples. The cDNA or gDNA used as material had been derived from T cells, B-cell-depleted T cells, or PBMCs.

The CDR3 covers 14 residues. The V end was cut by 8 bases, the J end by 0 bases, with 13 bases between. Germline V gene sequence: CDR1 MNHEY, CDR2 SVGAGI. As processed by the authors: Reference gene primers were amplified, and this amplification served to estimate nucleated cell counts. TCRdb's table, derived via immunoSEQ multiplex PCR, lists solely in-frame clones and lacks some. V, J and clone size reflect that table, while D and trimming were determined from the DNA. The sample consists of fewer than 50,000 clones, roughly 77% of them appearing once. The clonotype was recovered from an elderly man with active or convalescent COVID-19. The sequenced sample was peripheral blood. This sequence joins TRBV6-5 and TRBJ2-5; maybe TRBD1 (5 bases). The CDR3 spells CASPAPGYQETQYF. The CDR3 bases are TGTGCCAGCCCAGCTCCAGGGTACCAAGAGACCCAGTACTTC.